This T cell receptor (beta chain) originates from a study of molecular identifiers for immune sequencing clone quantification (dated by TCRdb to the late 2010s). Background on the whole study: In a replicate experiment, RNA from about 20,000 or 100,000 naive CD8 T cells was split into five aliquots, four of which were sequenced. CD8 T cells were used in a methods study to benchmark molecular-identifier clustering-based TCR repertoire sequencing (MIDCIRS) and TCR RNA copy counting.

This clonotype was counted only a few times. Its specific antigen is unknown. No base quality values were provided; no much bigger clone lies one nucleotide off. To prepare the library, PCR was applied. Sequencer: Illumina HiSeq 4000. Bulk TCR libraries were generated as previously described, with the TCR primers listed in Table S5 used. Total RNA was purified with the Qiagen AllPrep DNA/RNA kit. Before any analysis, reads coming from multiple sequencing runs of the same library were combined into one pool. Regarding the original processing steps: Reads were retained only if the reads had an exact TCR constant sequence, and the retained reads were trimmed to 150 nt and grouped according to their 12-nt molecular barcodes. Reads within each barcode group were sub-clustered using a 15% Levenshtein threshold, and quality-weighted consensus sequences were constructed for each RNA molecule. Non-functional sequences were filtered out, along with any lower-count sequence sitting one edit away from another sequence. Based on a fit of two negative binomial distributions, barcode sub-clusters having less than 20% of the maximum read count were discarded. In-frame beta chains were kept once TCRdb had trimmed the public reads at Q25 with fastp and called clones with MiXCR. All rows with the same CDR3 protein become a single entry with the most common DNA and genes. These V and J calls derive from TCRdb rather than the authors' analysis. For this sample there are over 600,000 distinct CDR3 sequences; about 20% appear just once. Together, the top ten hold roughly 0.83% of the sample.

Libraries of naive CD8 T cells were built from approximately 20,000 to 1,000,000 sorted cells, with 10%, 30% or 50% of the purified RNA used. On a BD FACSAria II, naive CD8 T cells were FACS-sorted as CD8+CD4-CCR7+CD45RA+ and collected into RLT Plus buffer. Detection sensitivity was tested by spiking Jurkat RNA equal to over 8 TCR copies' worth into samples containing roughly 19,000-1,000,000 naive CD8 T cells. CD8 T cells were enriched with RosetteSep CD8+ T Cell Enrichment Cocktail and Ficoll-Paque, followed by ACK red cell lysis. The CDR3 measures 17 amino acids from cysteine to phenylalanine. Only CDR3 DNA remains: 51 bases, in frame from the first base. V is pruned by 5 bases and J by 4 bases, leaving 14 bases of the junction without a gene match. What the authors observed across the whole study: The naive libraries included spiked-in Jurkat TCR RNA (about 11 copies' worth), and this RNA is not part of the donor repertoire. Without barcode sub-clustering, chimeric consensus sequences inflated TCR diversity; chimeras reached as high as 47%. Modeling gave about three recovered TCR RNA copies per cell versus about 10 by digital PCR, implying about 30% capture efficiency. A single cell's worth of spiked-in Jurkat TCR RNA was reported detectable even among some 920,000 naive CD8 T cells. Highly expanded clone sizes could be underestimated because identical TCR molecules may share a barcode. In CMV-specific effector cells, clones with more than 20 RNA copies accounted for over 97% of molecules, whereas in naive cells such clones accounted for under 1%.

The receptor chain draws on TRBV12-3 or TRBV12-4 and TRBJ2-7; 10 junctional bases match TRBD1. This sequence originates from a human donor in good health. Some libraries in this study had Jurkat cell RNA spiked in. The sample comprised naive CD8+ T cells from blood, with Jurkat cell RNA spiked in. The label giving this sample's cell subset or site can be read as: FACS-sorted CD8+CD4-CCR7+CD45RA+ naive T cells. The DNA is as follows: TGTGCCAGCAGTCCAGGGGCCGGGACAGGGGACTTTTACGAGCAGTACTTC. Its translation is CASSPGAGTGDFYEQYF.